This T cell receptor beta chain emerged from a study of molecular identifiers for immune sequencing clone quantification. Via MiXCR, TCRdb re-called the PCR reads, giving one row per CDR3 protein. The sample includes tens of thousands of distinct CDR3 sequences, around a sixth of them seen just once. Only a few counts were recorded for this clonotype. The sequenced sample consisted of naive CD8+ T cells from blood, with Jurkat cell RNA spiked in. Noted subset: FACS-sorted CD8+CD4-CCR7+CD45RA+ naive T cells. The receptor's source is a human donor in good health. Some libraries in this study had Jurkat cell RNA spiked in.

The DNA of the CDR3 is TGTGCCAGCAGCCAATTCCAGGGGCGCGACGAGCAGTACTTC. It encodes CASSQFQGRDEQYF. V gene TRBV16 combines with J gene TRBJ2-7; D may be TRBD1 (6 bases). The CDR3 has 14 residues. V lost 1 base and J 5 bases, leaving 12 bases between the germline ends. Per the germline V gene, CDR1 is KGHSY and CDR2 is FQNENV.